This TCR beta chain was captured by sequencing in a study of shared clonotypes between healthy human individuals. This clone turned up a few times. The antigen is not known. Points from the study as a whole: In this cohort, only blood was sampled, and tissue repertoires likely differ. Non-shared clonotypes had lower generation probabilities than those shared by all four donors.

The CDR3 covers 15 residues. Trimming removed 8 bases at V and 1 base at J, with 16 bases between. Germline V gene lookup returns CDR1 MNHNS and CDR2 SASEGT. Assay runs were performed at deep level. Template for every sorted-subset replicate PCR totaled approximately 200 ng DNA, approximately 30,000 T cell genomes. Sequenced by immunoSEQ multiplex PCR; TCRdb stores in-frame clones only, minus some. The sample has roughly 220,000 clones, 50% to 75% seen once. This sequence originates from a man aged 30 to 45 in good health. Sequenced material: memory CD4+ T cells sorted from blood. The sample's subset: CD45RA-negative fraction. The V and J genes are TRBV6-1 and TRBJ2-3; D not resolved. This CDR3 is CASSPTRSRTDTQYF. The CDR3 DNA follows: TGTGCCAGCTCCCCGACGCGGTCCCGCACAGATACGCAGTATTTT.